This paragraph covers one T cell receptor beta chain sequence. Sequenced by immunoSEQ multiplex PCR; TCRdb stores in-frame clones only, minus some. The table has about 150,000 clones, approximately 90% seen once; the top ten hold about 3.8%. Germline lookup yields CDR1 SGHRS and CDR2 YFSETQ. V lost 0 bases to trimming and J lost 3 bases; unmatched junction nucleotides: 9. The CDR3 is 16 amino acids. These data are taken from a study of T cell responses to AZD1222 COVID-19 vaccine. The sample was peripheral blood, taken on day 0 of AZD1222 vaccination. The chain carries TRBV5-1 and TRBJ2-7; TRBD2 aligns across 7 bases. The sequence came from an adult in good health. CDR3 nucleotide sequence: TGCGCCAGCAGCTTGGACGCGGCCCGGGGGGTCTACGAGCAGTACTTC. As protein: CASSLDAARGVYEQYF.